These T cell receptor beta chains were read from a single sample in a study of OX40 agonist ivuxolimab in advanced cancers. TCRdb's copy holds only in-frame clones and misses some; the assay was immunoSEQ multiplex PCR. The data show 40,000 or so clones, with 88% seen just once and around an eighth held by the top ten. The starting material was CD4+ or CD8+ T cells sorted from blood, obtained in a trial of the OX40 agonist ivuxolimab. The receptors come from an adult with an advanced solid tumor such as melanoma, head and neck, liver or kidney cancer. CDR3s include the opening cysteine and the closing phenylalanine or tryptophan. Fields, in order: clone size, V gene, J gene, CDR3 protein. Clone size, where shown, is once, few, many, or a class for clones that have expanded.

>-|TRBV9|TRBJ2-3
CASSERTGGATDTQYF
>-|TRBV6-6|TRBJ2-3
CASSYPTDTQYF
>-|TRBV11-2|TRBJ2-7
CASSPGQGPSYEQYF
>-|TRBV30|TRBJ1-3
CAWSRPPGNTIYF
>-|TRBV6-6|TRBJ2-7
CASSYGLAGDEQYF
>-|TRBV29-1|TRBJ2-3
CSVGLLRDYETSSTDTQYF
>few|TRBV4-2|TRBJ2-3
CASSQELKTDTQYF
>-|TRBV2|TRBJ2-1
CASSPGLIEQFF
>-|TRBV5-1|TRBJ2-7
CASSLALEEQYF
>-|TRBV28|TRBJ2-7
CASSSLTGTSYEQYF
>-|TRBV5-4|TRBJ1-2
CASSQPGTGINYGYTF
>-|TRBV27|TRBJ2-3
CASSSYWTRRGTDTQYF
>-|TRBV7-9|TRBJ1-2
CASTSTYYGYTF